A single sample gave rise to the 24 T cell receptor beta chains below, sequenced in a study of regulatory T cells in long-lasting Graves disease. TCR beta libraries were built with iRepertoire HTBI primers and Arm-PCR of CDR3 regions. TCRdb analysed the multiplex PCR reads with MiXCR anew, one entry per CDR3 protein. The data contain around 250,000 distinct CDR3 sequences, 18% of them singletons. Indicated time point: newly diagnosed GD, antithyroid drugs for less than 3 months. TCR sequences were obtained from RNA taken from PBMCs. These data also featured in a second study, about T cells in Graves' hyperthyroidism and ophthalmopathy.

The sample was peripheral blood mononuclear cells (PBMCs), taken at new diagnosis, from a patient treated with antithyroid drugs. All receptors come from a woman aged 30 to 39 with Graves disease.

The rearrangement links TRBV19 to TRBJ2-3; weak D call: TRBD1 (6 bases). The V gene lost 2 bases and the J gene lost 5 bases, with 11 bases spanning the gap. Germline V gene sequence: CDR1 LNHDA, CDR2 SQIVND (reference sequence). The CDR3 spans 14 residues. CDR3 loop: CASSITGSGDTQYF. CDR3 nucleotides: TGTGCCAGTAGTATAACAGGGTCTGGAGATACGCAGTATTTT. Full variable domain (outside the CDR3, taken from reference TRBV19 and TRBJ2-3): DGGITQSPKYLFRKEGQNVTLSCEQNLNHDAMYWYRQDPGQGLRLIYYSQIVNDFQKGDIAEGYSVSREKKESFPLTVTSAQKNPTAFYLCASSITGSGDTQYFGPGTRLTVL.

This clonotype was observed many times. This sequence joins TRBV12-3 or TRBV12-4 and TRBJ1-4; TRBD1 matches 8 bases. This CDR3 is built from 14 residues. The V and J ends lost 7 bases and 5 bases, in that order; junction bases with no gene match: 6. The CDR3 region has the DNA TGTGCCAGCAATCAGGGGGCGAAAAATGAAAAACTGTTTTTT. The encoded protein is CASNQGAKNEKLFF.

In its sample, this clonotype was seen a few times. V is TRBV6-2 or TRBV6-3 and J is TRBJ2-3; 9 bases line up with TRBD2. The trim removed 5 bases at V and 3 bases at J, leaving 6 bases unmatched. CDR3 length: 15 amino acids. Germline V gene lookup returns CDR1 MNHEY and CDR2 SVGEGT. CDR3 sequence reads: CASSEAGGGTDTQYF. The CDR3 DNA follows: TGTGCCAGCAGTGAAGCGGGGGGCGGGACAGATACGCAGTATTTT.

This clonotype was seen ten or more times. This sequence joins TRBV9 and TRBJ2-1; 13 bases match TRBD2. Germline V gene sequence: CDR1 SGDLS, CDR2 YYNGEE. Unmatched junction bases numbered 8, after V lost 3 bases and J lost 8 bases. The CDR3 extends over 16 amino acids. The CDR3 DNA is TGTGCCAGCAGCGAGGGAGGACTAGCGGGGGAGTATGAGCAGTTCTTC. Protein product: CASSEGGLAGEYEQFF.

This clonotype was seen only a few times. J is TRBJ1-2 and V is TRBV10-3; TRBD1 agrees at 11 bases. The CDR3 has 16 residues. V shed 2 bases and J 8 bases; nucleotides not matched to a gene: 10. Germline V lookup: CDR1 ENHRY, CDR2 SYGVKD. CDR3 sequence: CAISEPSGQGAGGYTF. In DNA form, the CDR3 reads TGTGCCATCAGTGAGCCGAGCGGACAGGGGGCAGGAGGCTACACCTTC.

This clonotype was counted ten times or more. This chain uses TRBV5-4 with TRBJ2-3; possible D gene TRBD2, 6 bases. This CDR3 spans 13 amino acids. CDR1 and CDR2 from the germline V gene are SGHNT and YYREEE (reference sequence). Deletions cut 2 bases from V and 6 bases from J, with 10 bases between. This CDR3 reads CASSLVGGDTQYF. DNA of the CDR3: TGTGCCAGCAGCTTAGTGGGGGGTGATACGCAGTATTTT. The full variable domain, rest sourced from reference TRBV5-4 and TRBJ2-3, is ETGVTQSPTHLIKTRGQQVTLRCSSQSGHNTVSWYQQALGQGPQFIFQYYREEENGRGNFPPRFSGLQFPNYSSELNVNALELDDSALYLCASSLVGGDTQYFGPGTRLTVL.

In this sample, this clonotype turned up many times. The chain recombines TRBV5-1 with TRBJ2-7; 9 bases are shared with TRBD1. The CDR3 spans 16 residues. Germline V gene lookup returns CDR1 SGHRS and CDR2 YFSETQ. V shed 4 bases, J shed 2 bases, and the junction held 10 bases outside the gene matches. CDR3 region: CASSRQGQGPTYEQYF. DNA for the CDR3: TGCGCCAGCAGCCGTCAGGGACAGGGTCCTACCTACGAGCAGTACTTC.

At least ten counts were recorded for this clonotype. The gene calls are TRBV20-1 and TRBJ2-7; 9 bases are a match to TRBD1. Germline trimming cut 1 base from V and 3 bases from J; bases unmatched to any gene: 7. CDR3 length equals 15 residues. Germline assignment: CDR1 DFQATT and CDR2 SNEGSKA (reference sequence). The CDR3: CSARAGTGIIYEQYF. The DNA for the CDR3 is TGCAGTGCTAGAGCCGGGACAGGGATTATCTACGAGCAGTACTTC.

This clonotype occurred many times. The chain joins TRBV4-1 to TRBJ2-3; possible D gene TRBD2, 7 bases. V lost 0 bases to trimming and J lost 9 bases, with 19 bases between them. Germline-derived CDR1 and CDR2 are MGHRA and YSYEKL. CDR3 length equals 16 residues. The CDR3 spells CASSQDGGGPARTQYF. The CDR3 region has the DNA TGCGCCAGCAGCCAAGATGGGGGGGGCCCGGCGCGCACGCAGTATTTT.

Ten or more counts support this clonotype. In nucleotides, the CDR3 is TGTGCCAGCAGTGAACGGACAGGTGGCCCCTACGAGCAGTACTTC. This sequence encodes CASSERTGGPYEQYF. The chain uses TRBV6-1 and TRBJ2-7; 7 nucleotides match TRBD1. The germline V gene encodes CDR1 MNHNS and CDR2 SASEGT. The ends lost 2 bases at V and 2 bases at J; junction bases unmatched: 6. The CDR3 covers 15 residues.

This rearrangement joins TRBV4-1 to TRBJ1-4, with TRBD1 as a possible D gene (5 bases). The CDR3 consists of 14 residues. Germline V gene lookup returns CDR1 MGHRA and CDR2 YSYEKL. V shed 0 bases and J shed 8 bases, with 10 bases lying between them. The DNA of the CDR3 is TGCGCCAGCAGCCAAGAAGGGGCTGAGGAAAAACTGTTTTTT. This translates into CASSQEGAEEKLFF.

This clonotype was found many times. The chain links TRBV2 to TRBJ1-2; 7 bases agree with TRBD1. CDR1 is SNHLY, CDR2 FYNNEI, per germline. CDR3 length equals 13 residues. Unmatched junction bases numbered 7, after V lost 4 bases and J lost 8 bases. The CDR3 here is CASSGLDRQGYTF. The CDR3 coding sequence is TGTGCCAGCAGTGGATTGGACAGGCAAGGCTACACCTTC.

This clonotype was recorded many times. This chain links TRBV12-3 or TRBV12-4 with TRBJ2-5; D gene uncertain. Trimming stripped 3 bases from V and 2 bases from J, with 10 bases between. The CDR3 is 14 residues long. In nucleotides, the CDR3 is TGTGCCAGCAGTTTCGGGCCAGCTCAAGAGACCCAGTACTTC. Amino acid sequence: CASSFGPAQETQYF.

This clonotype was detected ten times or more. CDR3 amino acids: CASSQDHPGANTEAFF. In nucleotides, the CDR3 is TGTGCCAGCAGCCAAGATCATCCGGGGGCGAACACTGAAGCTTTCTTT. The chain is built from TRBV3-1 and TRBJ1-1; a weak D match, TRBD1 (6 bases). V lost 0 bases and J 1 base, leaving 12 bases between the germline ends. CDR1 is LGHDT and CDR2 is YNNKEL in the germline V gene (reference sequence). The CDR3 contains 16 residues.

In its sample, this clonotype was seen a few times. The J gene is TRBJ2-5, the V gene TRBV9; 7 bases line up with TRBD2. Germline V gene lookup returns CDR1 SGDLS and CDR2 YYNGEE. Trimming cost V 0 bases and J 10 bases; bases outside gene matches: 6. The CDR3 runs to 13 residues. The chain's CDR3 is CASSVAGGGGQYF. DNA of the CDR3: TGTGCCAGCAGCGTAGCCGGCGGGGGTGGCCAGTACTTC.

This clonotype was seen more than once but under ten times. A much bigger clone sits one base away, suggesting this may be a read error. The CDR3 DNA sequence: TGTGCCAGCAGCGTAGTAGGGGACACTGAAGCTTTCTTT. Translation gives CASSVVGDTEAFF. The chain carries TRBV9 and TRBJ1-1; tentative D call: TRBD1 (5 bases). The germline V gene encodes CDR1 SGDLS and CDR2 YYNGEE. V dropped 0 bases and J dropped 3 bases, with 6 bases sitting between them. The CDR3 has 13 residues.

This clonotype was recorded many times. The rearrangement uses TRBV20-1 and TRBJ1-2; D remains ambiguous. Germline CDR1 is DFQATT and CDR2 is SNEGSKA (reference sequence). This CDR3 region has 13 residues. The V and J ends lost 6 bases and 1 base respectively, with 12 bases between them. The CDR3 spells CSAYQIFNYGYTF. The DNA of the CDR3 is TGCAGTGCGTATCAGATCTTTAACTATGGCTACACCTTC.

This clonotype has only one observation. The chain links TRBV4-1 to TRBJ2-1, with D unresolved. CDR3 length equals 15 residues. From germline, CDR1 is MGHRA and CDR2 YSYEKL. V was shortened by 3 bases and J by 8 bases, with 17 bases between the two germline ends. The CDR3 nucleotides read TGCGCCAGCAGCCATCCCGTTGGGAAGGTGGATGAGCAGTTCTTC. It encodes CASSHPVGKVDEQFF.

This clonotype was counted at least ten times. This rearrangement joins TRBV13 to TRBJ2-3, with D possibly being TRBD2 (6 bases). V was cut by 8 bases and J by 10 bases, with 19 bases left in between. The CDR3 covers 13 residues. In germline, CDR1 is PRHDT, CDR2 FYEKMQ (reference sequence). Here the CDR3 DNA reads TGTGCCAGCGGTGTCGGGAGCGCGGGCGCGCAGTATTTT. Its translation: CASGVGSAGAQYF.

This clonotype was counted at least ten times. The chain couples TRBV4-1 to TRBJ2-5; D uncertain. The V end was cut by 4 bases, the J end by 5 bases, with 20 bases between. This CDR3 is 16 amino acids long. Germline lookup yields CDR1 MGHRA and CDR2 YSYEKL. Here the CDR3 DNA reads TGCGCCAGCAGCCCCTCCCGAGGCGGCGACGGGGAGACCCAGTACTTC. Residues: CASSPSRGGDGETQYF.

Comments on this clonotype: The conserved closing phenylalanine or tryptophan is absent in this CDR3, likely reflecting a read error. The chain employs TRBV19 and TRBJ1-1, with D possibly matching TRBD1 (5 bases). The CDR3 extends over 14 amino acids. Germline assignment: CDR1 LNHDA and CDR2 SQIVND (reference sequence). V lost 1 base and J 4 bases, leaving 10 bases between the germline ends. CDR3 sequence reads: CASSIVGGGTEAFS. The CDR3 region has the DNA TGTGCCAGTAGTATAGTCGGGGGGGGCACTGAAGCTTTCTCT.

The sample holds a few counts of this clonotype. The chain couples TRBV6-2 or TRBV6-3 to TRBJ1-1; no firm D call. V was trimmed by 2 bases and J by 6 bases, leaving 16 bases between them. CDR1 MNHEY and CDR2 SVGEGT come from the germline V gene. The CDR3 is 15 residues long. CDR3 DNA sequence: TGTGCCAGCAGTTACCCGGTTTCCTACCGGTCTGAAGCTTTCTTT. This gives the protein CASSYPVSYRSEAFF.

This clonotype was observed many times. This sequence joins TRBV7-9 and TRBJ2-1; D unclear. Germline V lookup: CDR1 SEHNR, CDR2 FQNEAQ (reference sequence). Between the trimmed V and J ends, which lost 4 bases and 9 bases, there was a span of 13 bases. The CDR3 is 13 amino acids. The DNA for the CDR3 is TGTGCCAGCAGCTCTGTCCCCTACGCTGAGCAGTTCTTC. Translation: CASSSVPYAEQFF.

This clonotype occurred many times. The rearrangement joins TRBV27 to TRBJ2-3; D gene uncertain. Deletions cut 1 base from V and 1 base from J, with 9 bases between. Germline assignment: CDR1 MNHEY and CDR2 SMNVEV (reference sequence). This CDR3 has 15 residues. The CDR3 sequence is CASSLFSSGTDTQYF. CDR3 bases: TGTGCCAGCAGTTTATTTAGTTCCGGCACAGATACGCAGTATTTT.